What follows describes a single TCR beta chain. The antigen is not known. The data were produced by immunoSEQ multiplex PCR, yet TCRdb's version contains in-frame clones alone and is incomplete. Among more than 60,000 clones listed, roughly 91% were seen once. The data stem from a study of graft-versus-host responses after intestinal transplantation. The CDR3 extends over 12 amino acids. CDR1 and CDR2 from the germline V gene are MNHEY and SVGAGI. With 4 bases clipped from V and 7 bases from J, the junction kept 0 bases outside the gene matches. The chain employs TRBV6-5 and TRBJ2-1; 8 positions agree with TRBD2. The input for sequencing was unstimulated CD8+ T cells sorted from spleen or lymph node cells, taken before intestinal transplant. The TCR comes from a human donor who received an intestinal transplant. This chain's CDR3 is CASSSGGNEQFF. The CDR3 region has the DNA TGTGCCAGCAGTTCGGGGGGGAATGAGCAGTTCTTC.